The T cell receptor beta chain under discussion was sequenced for a study of blood T cell repertoires in COVID-19. At the level of the study: Samples representing acute and convalescent COVID-19 were sourced from the United States, Italy and Spain. PBMCs, B-cell-depleted T cells, or T cells were the source of the cDNA or gDNA that made up the material.

V trimming: 5 bases; J trimming: 4 bases; junction bases outside the gene matches: 8. The germline CDR1 and CDR2 sequences are MRHNA and SNTAGT. CDR3 size: 15 residues. As processed by the authors: Estimates of nucleated cell counts were drawn from the amplification of reference gene primers. Only in-frame clones appear in the TCRdb table, and some are missing; sequencing was by immunoSEQ multiplex PCR. Clone size and the V and J calls come from that table; the DNA yielded D and trimming. The data contain under 55,000 clones, about nine tenths of them singletons. The chain carries TRBV6-4 and TRBJ1-2, with 9 bases identical to TRBD1. This receptor was obtained from a human donor in a cohort sampled during active COVID-19. Sequencing input: peripheral blood. This chain's CDR3 is CASSRGDRATYGYTF. The CDR3 DNA sequence: TGTGCCAGCAGTCGAGGGGACAGGGCGACCTATGGCTACACCTTC.